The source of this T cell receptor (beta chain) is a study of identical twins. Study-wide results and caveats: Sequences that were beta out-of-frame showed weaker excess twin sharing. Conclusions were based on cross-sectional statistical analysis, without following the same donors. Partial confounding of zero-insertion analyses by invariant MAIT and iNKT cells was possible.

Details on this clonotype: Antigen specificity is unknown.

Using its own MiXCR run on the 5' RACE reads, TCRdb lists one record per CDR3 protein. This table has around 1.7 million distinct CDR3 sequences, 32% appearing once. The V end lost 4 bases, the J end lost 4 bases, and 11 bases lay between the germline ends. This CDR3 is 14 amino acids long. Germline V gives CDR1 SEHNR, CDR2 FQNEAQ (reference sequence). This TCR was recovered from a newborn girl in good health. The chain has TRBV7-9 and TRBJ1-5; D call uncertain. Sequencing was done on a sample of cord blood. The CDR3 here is CASSSRVANQPQHF. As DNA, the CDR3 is TGTGCCAGCAGCTCCCGGGTGGCGAATCAGCCCCAGCATTTT.